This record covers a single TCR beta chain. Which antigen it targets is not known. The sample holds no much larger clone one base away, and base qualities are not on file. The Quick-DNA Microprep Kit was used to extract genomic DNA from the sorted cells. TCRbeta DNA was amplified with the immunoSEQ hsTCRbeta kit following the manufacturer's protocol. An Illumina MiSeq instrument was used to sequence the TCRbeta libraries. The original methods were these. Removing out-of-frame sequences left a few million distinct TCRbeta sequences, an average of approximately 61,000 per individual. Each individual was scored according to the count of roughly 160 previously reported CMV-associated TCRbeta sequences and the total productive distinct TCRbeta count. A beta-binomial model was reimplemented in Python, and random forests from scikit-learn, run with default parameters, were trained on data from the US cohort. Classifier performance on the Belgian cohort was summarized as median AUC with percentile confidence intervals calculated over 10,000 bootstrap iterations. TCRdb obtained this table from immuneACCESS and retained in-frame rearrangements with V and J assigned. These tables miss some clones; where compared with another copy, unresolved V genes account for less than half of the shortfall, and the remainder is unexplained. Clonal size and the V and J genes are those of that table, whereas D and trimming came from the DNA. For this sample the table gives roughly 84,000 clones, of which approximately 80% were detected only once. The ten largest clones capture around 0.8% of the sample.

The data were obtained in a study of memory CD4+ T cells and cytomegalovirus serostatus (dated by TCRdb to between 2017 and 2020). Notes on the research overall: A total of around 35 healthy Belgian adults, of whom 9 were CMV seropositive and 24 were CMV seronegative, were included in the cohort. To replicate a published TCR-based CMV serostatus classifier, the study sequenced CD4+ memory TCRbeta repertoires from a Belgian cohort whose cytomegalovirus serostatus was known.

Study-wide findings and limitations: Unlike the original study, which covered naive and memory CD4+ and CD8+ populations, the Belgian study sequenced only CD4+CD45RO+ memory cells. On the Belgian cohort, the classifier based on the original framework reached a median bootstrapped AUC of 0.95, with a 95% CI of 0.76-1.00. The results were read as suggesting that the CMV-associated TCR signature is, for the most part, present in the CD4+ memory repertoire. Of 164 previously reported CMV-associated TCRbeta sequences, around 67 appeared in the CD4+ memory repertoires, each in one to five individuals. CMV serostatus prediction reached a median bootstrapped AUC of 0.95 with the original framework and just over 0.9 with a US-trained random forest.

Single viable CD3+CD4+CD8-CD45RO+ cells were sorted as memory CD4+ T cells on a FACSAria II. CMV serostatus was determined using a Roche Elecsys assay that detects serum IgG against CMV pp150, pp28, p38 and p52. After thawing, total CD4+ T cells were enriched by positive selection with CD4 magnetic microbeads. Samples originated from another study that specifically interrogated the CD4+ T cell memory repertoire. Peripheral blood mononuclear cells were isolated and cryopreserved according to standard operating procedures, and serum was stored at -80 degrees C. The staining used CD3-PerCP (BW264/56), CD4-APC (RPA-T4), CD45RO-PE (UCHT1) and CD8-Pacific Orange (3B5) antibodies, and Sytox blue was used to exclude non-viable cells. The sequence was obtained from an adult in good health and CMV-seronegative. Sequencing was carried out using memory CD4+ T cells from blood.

The CDR3 in this case is CASSSGGQTNYGYTF. The nucleotide sequence is TGTGCCAGCAGCTCGGGGGGCCAAACTAACTATGGCTACACCTTC. This chain is built from TRBV5-4 and TRBJ1-2; TRBD1 might be the D gene, on 6 matching bases. In the germline V gene (reference sequence), CDR1 corresponds to SGHNT and CDR2 to YYREEE. The CDR3 sequence holds 15 residues, the cysteine and phenylalanine included. Solely the CDR3 DNA is kept, with 45 bases framed from the first base. Trimming costs V 3 bases and J 0 bases, and their ends lie 12 bases apart. With the rest looked up from the reference TRBV5-4 and TRBJ1-2 genes rather than sequenced, the full variable domain is ETGVTQSPTHLIKTRGQQVTLRCSSQSGHNTVSWYQQALGQGPQFIFQYYREEENGRGNFPPRFSGLQFPNYSSELNVNALELDDSALYLCASSSGGQTNYGYTFGSGTRLTVV.